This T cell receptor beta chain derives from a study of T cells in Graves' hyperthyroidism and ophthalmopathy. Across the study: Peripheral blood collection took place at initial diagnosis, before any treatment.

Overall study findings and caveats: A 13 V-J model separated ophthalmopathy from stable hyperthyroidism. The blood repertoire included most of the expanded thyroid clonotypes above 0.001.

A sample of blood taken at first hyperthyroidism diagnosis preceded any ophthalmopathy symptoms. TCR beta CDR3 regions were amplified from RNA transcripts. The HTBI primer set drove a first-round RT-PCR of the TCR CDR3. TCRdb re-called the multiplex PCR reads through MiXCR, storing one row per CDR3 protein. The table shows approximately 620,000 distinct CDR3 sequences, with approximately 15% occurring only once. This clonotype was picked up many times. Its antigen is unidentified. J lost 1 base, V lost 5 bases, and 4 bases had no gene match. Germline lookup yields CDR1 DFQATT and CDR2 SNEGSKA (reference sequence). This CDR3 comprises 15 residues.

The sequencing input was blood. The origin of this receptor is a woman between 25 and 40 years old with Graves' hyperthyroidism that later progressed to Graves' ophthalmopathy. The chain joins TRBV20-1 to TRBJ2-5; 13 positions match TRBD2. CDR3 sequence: CSAGGTSGIQETQYF. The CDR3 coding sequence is TGCAGTGCTGGGGGGACTAGCGGGATCCAAGAGACCCAGTACTTC.